This is a list of T cell receptor beta chains from one sample in a study of CD8 T cells in ankylosing spondylitis. TCRdb recomputed calls from the 5' RACE reads with MiXCR, one row per CDR3 protein. The data show around 250,000 distinct CDR3 sequences, roughly 32% seen once. Material: blood, either unsorted or a sorted T cell fraction (not recorded which). These receptors all come from a male donor with ankylosing spondylitis or in good health (not recorded which). CDR3s include the opening cysteine and the closing phenylalanine or tryptophan. A D gene is named only where the DNA matches it firmly. The size of a clone is reported for some rows only, either as once, few or many, or as a class for expanded clones.

J: TRBJ2-7; size: few; D: TRBD1; V: TRBV6-5; CDR3: CASSYSFQGAYEQYF; DNA: TGTGCCAGCAGTTACTCTTTCCAGGGGGCTTACGAGCAGTACTTC
J: TRBJ2-3; size: -; D: -; V: TRBV5-5; CDR3: CASIPYSGEGTDTQYF; DNA: TGTGCCAGCATCCCGTATTCCGGGGAGGGCACAGATACGCAGTATTTT
J: TRBJ1-5; size: -; D: -; V: TRBV15; CDR3: CATSRDHGGSNQPQHF; DNA: TGTGCCACCAGCAGAGATCATGGGGGCAGCAATCAGCCCCAGCATTTT
J: TRBJ1-2; size: -; D: TRBD1; V: TRBV20-1; CDR3: CSAWGQGAGYTF; DNA: TGCAGTGCGTGGGGACAGGGGGCTGGCTACACCTTC
J: TRBJ2-5; size: many; D: -; V: TRBV29-1; CDR3: CSVAGAETQYF; DNA: TGCAGCGTTGCAGGGGCGGAGACCCAGTACTTC
J: TRBJ2-1; size: few; D: TRBD2; V: TRBV5-1; CDR3: CASSARTSGENNEQFF; DNA: TGCGCCAGCAGCGCCCGGACTAGCGGGGAAAACAATGAGCAGTTCTTC
J: TRBJ2-5; size: once; D: TRBD2; V: TRBV11-2; CDR3: CASSLFGTSGEETQYF; DNA: TGTGCCAGCAGCTTATTTGGGACTAGCGGGGAAGAGACCCAGTACTTC
J: TRBJ1-1; size: few; D: -; V: TRBV6-5; CDR3: CASSYSKWPNTEAFF; DNA: TGTGCCAGCAGTTACTCGAAATGGCCGAACACTGAAGCTTTCTTT
J: TRBJ1-1; size: -; D: -; V: TRBV12-3/TRBV12-4; CDR3: CASSFQGITEAFF; DNA: TGTGCCAGCAGTTTTCAGGGAATCACTGAAGCTTTCTTT
J: TRBJ2-1; size: -; D: -; V: TRBV27; CDR3: CASSLIFQPLYNEQFF; DNA: TGTGCCAGCAGTTTAATTTTTCAGCCTTTATACAATGAGCAGTTCTTC
J: TRBJ2-3; size: -; D: TRBD2; V: TRBV20-1; CDR3: CSARLAGHYSSTDTQYF; DNA: TGCAGTGCTAGACTAGCGGGCCACTACTCTAGCACAGATACGCAGTATTTT
J: TRBJ1-6; size: -; D: TRBD1; V: TRBV18; CDR3: CASSPPTGYNSPLHF; DNA: TGTGCCAGCTCACCACCGACAGGGTATAATTCACCCCTCCACTTT